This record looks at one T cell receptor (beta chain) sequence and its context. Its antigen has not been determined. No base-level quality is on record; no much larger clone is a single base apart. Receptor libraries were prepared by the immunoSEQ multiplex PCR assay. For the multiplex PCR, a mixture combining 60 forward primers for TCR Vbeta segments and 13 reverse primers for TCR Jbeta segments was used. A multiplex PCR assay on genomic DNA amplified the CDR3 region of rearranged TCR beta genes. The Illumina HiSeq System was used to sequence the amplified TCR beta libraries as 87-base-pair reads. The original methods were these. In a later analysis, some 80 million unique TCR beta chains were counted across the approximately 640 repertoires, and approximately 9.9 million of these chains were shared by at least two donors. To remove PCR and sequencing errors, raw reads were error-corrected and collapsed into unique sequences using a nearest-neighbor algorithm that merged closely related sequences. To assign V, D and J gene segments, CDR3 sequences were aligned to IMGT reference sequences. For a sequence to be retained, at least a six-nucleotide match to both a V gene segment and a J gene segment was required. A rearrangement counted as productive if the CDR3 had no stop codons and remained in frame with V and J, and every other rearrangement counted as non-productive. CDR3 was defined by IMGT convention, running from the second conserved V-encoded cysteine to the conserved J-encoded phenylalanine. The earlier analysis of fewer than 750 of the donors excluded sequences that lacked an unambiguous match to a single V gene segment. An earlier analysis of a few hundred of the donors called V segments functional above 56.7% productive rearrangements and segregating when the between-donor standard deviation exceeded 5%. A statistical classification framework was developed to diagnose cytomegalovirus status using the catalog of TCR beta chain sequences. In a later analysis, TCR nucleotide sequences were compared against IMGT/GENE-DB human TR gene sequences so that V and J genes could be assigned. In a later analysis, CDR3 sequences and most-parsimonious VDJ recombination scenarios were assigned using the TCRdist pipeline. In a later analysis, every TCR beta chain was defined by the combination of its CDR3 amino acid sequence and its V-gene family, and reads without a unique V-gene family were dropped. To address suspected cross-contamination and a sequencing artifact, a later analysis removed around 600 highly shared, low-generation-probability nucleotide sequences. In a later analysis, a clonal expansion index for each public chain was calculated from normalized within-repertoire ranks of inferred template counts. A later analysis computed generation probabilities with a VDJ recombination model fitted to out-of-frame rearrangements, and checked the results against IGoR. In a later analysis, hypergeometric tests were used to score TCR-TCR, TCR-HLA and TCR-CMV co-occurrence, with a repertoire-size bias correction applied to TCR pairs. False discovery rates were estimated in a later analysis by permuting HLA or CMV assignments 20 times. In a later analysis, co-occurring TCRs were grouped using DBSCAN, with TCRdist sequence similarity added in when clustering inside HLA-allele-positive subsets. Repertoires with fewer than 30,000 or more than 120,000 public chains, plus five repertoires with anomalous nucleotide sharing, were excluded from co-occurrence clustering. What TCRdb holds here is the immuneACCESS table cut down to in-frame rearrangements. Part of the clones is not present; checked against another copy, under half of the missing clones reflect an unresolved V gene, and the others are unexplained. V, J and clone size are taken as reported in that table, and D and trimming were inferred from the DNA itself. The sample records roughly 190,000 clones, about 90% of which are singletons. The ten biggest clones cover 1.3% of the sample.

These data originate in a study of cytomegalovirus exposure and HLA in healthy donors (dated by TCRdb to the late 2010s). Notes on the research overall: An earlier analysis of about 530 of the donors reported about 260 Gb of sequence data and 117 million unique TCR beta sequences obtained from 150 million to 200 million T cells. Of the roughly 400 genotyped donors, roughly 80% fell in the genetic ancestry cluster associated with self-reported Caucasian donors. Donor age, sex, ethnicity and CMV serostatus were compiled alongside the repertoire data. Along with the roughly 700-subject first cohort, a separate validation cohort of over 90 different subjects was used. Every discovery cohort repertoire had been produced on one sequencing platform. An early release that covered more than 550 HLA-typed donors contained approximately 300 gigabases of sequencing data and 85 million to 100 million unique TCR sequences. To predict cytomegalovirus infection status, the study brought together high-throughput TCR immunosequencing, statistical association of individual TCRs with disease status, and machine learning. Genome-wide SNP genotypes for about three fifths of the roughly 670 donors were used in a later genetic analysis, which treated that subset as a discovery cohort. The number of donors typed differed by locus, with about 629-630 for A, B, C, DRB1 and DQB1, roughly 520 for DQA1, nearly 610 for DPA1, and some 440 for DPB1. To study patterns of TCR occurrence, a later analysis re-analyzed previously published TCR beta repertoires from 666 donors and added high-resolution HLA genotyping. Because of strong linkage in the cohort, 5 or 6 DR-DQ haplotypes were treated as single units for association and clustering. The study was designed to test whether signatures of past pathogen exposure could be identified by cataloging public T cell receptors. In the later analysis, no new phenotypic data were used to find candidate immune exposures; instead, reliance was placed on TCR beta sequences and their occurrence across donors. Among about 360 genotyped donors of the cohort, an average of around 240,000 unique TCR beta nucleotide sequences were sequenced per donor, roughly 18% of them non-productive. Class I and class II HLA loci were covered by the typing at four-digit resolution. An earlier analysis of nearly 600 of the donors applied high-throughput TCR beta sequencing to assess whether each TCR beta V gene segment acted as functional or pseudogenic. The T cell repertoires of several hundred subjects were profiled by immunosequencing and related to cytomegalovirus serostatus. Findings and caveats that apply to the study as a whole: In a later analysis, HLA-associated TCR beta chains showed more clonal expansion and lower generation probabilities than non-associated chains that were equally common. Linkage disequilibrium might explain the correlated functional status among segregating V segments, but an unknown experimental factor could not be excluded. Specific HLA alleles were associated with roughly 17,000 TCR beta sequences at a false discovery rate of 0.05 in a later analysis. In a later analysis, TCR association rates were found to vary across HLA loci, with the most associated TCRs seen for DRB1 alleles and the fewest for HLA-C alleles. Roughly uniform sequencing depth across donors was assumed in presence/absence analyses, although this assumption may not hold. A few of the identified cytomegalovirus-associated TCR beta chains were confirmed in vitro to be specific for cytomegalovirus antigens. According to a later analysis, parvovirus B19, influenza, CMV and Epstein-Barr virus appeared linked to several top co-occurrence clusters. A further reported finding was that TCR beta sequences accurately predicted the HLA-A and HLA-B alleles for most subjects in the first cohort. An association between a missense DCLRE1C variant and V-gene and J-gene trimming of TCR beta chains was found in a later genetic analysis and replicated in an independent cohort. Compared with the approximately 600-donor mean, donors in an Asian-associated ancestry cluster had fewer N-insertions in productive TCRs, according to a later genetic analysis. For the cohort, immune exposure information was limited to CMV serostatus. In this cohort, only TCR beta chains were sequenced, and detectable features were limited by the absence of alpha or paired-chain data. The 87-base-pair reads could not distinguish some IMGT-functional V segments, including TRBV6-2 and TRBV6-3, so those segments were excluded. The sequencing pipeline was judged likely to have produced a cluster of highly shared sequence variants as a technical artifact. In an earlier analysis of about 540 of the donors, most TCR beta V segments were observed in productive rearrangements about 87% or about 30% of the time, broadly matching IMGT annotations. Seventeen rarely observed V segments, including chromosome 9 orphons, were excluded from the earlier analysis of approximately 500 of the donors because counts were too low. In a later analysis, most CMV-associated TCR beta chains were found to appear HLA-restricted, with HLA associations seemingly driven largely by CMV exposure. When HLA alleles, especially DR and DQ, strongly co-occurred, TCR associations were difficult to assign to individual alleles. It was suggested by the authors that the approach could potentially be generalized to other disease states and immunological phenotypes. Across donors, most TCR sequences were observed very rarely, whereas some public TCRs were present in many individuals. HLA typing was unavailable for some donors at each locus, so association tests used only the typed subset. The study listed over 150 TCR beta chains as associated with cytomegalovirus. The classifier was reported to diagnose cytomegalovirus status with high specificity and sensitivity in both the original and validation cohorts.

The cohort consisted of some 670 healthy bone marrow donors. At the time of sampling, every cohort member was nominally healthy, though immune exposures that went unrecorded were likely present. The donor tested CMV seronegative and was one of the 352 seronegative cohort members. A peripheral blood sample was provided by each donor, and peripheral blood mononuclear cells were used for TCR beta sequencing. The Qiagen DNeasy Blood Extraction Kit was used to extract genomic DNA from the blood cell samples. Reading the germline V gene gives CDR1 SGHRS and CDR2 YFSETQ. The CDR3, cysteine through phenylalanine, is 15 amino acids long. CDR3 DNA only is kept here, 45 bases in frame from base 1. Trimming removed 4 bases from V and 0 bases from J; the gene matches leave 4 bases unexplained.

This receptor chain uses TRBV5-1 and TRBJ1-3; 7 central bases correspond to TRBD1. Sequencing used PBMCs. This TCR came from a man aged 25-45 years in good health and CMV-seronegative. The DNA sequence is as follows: TGCGCCAGCAGCGAGGGACAGTACTCTGGAAACACCATATATTTT. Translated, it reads CASSEGQYSGNTIYF.